This TCR beta chain was identified during a study of cytomegalovirus exposure and HLA in healthy donors. At the level of the study: In an early release, HLA-typed donors contributed tens of millions of unique TCR sequences. Overall study findings and caveats: CMV antigen specificity of a few CMV-associated chains was confirmed in vitro.

This clone was observed a handful of times. Its cognate antigen is unknown. V was trimmed by 5 bases and J by 0 bases, leaving 15 bases between them. The CDR3 loop spans 16 amino acids. CDR1 is SGHTA, CDR2 FQGNSA, per germline. This PCR relied on a set of 60 Vbeta primers and 13 Jbeta primers. In the authors' methods: Some 11 million of the 60 million to 90 million unique TCR beta chains counted in a later analysis were shared. Here immunoSEQ multiplex PCR was the method, and the copy in TCRdb shows in-frame clones only, minus some. V, J and clone size reflect that table, while D and trimming were determined from the DNA. The profile covers about 92,000 clones, with approximately 70% appearing a single time and roughly 2.7% taken by the ten largest.

The TCR originated in a man over 45 in good health and CMV-seronegative. The rearrangement joins TRBV7-2 to TRBJ2-3; tentatively, D is TRBD2 (5 bases). Material: PBMCs. CDR3 sequence reads: CASSLRPRGSTDTQYF. The CDR3 coding sequence is TGTGCCAGCAGCCTCAGACCCCGAGGGAGCACAGATACGCAGTATTTT.